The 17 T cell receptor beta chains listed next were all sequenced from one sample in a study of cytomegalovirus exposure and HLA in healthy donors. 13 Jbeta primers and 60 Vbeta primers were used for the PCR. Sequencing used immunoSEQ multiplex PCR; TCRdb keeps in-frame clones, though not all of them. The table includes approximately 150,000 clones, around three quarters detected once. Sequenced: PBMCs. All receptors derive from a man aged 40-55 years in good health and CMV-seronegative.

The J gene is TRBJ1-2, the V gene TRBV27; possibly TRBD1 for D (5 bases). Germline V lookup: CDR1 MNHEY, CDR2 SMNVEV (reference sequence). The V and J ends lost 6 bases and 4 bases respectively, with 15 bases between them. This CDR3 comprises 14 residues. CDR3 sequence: CASSPADRVYGYTF. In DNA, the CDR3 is TGTGCCAGCAGCCCCGCTGACAGAGTCTATGGCTACACCTTC.

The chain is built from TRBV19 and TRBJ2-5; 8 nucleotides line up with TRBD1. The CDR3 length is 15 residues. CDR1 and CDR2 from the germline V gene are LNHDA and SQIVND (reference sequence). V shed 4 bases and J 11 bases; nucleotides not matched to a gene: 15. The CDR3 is CASSTSSQGAREQYF. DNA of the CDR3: TGTGCCAGTAGTACCTCTTCCCAGGGGGCGAGGGAGCAGTACTTC.

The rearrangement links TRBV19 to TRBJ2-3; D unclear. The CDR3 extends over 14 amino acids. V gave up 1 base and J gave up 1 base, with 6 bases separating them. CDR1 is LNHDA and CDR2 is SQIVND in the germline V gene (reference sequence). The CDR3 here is CASSIGAGTDTQYF. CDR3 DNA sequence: TGTGCCAGTAGTATAGGGGCTGGCACAGATACGCAGTATTTT.

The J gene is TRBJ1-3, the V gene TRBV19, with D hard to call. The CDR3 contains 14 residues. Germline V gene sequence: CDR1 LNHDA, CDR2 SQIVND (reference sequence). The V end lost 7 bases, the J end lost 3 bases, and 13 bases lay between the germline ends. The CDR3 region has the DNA TGTGCCAGTACCCCGGGATCCATTGGAAACACCATATATTTT. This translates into CASTPGSIGNTIYF. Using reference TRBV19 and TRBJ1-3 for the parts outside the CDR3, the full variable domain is DGGITQSPKYLFRKEGQNVTLSCEQNLNHDAMYWYRQDPGQGLRLIYYSQIVNDFQKGDIAEGYSVSREKKESFPLTVTSAQKNPTAFYLCASTPGSIGNTIYFGEGSWLTVV.

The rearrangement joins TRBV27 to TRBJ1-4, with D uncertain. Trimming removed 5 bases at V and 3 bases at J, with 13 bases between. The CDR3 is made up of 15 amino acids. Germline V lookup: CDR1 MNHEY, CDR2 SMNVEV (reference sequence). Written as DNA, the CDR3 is TGTGCCAGCAGTGCCCTAACGAGCCCTAATGAAAAACTGTTTTTT. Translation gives CASSALTSPNEKLFF.

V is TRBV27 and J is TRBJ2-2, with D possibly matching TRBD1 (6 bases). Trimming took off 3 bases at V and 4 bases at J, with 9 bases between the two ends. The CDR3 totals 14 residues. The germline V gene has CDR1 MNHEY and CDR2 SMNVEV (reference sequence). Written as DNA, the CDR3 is TGTGCCAGCAGTTTGGGACAAAGCACCGGGGAGCTGTTTTTT. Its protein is CASSLGQSTGELFF.

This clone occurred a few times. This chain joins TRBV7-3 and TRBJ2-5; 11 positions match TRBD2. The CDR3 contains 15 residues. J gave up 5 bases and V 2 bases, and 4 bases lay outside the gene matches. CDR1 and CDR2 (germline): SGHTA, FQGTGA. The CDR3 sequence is CASSLLAGGRETQYF. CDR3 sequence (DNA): TGTGCCAGCAGCTTACTAGCGGGGGGCCGGGAGACCCAGTACTTC. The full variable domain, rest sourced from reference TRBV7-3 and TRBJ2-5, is GAGVSQTPSNKVTEKGKYVELRCDPISGHTALYWYRQSLGQGPEFLIYFQGTGAADDSGLPNDRFFAVRPEGSVSTLKIQRTERGDSAVYLCASSLLAGGRETQYFGPGTRLLVL.

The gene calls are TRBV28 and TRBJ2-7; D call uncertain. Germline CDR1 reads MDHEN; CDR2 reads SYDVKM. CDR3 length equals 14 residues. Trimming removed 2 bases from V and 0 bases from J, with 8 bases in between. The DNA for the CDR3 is TGTGCCAGCAGTTTACAGTTTAACTCCTACGAGCAGTACTTC. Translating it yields CASSLQFNSYEQYF.

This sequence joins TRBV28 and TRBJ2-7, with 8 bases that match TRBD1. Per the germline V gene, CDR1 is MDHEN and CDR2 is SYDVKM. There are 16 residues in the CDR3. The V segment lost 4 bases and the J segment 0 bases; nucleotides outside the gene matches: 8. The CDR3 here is CASSSPWTGSSYEQYF. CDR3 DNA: TGTGCCAGCAGTTCCCCTTGGACAGGGTCCTCCTACGAGCAGTACTTC.

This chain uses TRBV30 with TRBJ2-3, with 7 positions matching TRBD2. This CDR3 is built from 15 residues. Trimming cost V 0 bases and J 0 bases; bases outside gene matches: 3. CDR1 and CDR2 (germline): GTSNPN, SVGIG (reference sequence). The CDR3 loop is CAWSVLAYSTDTQYF. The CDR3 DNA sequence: TGTGCCTGGAGTGTACTAGCGTACAGCACAGATACGCAGTATTTT.

The CDR3, as DNA: TGTGCCAGCAGTTTGCAACAGGCTGGGGTAGATGAGCAGTTCTTC. It yields the protein CASSLQQAGVDEQFF. The chain uses TRBV7-9 and TRBJ2-1; possible D gene TRBD1, 5 bases. The CDR3 is 15 residues long. Trimming took 6 bases from V and 8 from J, leaving 20 bases between them. The germline gives CDR1 SEHNR, CDR2 FQNEAQ (reference sequence).

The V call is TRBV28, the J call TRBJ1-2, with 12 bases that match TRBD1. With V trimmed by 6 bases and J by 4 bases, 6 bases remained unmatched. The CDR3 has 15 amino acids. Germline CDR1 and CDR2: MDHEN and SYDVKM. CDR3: CASRGGQGASYGYTF. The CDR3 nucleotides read TGTGCCAGCAGGGGGGGACAGGGGGCTTCCTATGGCTACACCTTC.

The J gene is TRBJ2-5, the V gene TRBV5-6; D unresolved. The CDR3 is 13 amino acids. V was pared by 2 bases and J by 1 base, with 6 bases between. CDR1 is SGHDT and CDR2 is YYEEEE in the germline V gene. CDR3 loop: CASSFPSQETQYF. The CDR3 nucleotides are TGTGCCAGCAGCTTCCCGTCCCAAGAGACCCAGTACTTC.

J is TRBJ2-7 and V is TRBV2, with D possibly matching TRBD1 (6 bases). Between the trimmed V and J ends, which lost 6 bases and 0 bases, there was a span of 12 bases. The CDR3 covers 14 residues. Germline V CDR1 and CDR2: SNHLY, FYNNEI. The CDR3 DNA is TGTGCCAGCAGCCCCGGGACAAGCTCCTACGAGCAGTACTTC. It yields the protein CASSPGTSSYEQYF.

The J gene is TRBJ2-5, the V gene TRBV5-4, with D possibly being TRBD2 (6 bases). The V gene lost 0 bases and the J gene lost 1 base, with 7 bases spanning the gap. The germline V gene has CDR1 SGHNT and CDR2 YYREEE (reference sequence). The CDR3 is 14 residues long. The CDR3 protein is CASSLGAGQETQYF. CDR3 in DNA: TGTGCCAGCAGCTTGGGAGCGGGCCAAGAGACCCAGTACTTC. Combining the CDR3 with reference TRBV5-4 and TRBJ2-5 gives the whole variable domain ETGVTQSPTHLIKTRGQQVTLRCSSQSGHNTVSWYQQALGQGPQFIFQYYREEENGRGNFPPRFSGLQFPNYSSELNVNALELDDSALYLCASSLGAGQETQYFGPGTRLLVL.

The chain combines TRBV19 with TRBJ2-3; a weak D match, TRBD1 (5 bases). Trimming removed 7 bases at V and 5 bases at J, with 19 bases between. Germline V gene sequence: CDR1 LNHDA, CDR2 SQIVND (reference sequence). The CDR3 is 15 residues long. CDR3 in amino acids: CASTLELGEIDTQYF. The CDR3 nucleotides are TGTGCCAGTACCTTGGAGTTAGGGGAAATAGATACGCAGTATTTT.

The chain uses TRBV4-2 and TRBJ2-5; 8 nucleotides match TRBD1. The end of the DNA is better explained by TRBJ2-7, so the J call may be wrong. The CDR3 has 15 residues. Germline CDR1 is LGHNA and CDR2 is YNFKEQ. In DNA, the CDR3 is TGTGCCAGCAGCCAAGAAGACAGGGGATCCTACGAGCAGTACTTC. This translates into CASSQEDRGSYEQYF.